This passage covers 11 T cell receptor beta chains from one sample sequenced in a study of T cell responses to AZD1222 COVID-19 vaccine. Sequenced by immunoSEQ multiplex PCR; TCRdb stores in-frame clones only, minus some. The table includes tens of thousands of clones, roughly 91% detected once. The sequencing here drew on peripheral blood, taken on day 0 of AZD1222 vaccination. These receptors all come from an adult in good health.

The chain uses TRBV4-2 and TRBJ2-1; the match to TRBD2 covers 10 bases. CDR1 is LGHNA and CDR2 is YNFKEQ in the germline V gene. This CDR3 comprises 15 residues. V lost 2 bases, J lost 7 bases, and 5 bases stayed unmatched. CDR3 coding DNA: TGTGCCAGCAGCCAATTAGCGGGGGGCCTTAATGAGCAGTTCTTC. Protein: CASSQLAGGLNEQFF.

This clone turned up a few times. The chain couples TRBV30 to TRBJ2-7; no clear D. Germline V CDR1 and CDR2: GTSNPN, SVGIG (reference sequence). This CDR3 spans 12 amino acids. Trimming stripped 0 bases from V and 7 bases from J, with 10 bases between. CDR3 DNA: TGTGCCTGGAGTGTAATGTTCGGAGAGCAGTACTTC. Its translation: CAWSVMFGEQYF.

The rearrangement links TRBV4-3 to TRBJ1-1; 7 bases fit TRBD1. V shed 0 bases, J shed 1 base, and the junction held 2 bases outside the gene matches. CDR1 and CDR2 (germline): LGHNA, YSLEER. The length of the CDR3 is 15 residues. CDR3 amino acids: CASSQDNRGNTEAFF. The CDR3 DNA reads TGCGCCAGCAGCCAAGACAACAGGGGGAACACTGAAGCTTTCTTT.

This clone was seen more than once but under ten times. The V and J genes are TRBV19 and TRBJ1-1; D is ambiguous. The CDR3 loop spans 14 amino acids. Germline values: CDR1 LNHDA, CDR2 SQIVND (reference sequence). V lost 3 bases to trimming and J lost 1 base, with 9 bases between them. Written as DNA, the CDR3 is TGTGCCAGTAGTATGGTGGGGTCGAACACTGAAGCTTTCTTT. This sequence encodes CASSMVGSNTEAFF.

The chain carries TRBV19 and TRBJ2-1; D is possibly TRBD2 (5 bases). Trimming shortened V by 5 bases and J by 0 bases, and 26 bases separated the two germline ends. The CDR3 spans 20 residues. Germline V gene sequence: CDR1 LNHDA, CDR2 SQIVND (reference sequence). The CDR3 nucleotides are TGTGCCAGTAGTCCCTTAGTTTTCCGGGATCTCCTAAGCTCCTACAATGAGCAGTTCTTC. Amino acid sequence: CASSPLVFRDLLSSYNEQFF.

The chain combines TRBV25-1 with TRBJ2-2; the D is unclear. CDR1 is MGHDK, CDR2 SYGVNS, per germline. V was pared by 8 bases and J by 2 bases, with 18 bases between. The CDR3 contains 16 residues. This CDR3 is CASSTTRLANTGELFF. The CDR3 coding sequence is TGTGCCAGCTCGACAACGAGATTGGCCAACACCGGGGAGCTGTTTTTT.

The chain employs TRBV15 and TRBJ1-4; a weak D match, TRBD1 (5 bases). V lost 1 base and J lost 8, with 20 bases in between. The CDR3 is 17 residues long. Germline CDR1 is LNHNV and CDR2 is YYDKDF (reference sequence). The CDR3 protein is CATSRVRPTRGQEKLFF. The CDR3 nucleotides read TGTGCCACCAGCAGAGTGCGCCCAACGAGGGGCCAGGAAAAACTGTTTTTT.

CDR3 protein: CAARRLAGVYEQFF. CDR3 nucleotide sequence: TGTGCCGCCCGGAGACTAGCGGGGGTTTATGAGCAGTTCTTC. The rearrangement joins TRBV27 to TRBJ2-1; 12 nucleotides agree with TRBD2. Germline V CDR1 and CDR2: MNHEY, SMNVEV (reference sequence). CDR3 length equals 14 residues. Losses at the gene ends were 11 bases for V and 8 bases for J; bases not matched to a gene: 10.

The chain combines TRBV7-6 with TRBJ2-1; D is undetermined. With 1 base removed from V and 2 bases from J, the gap between germline ends came to 9 bases. Germline lookup yields CDR1 SGHVS and CDR2 FNYEAQ. CDR3 length: 15 amino acids. The CDR3 spells CASSLDPAPYNEQFF. The CDR3 region has the DNA TGTGCCAGCAGCTTAGACCCAGCCCCCTACAATGAGCAGTTCTTC. Full variable domain (outside the CDR3, taken from reference TRBV7-6 and TRBJ2-1): GAGVSQSPRYKVTKRGQDVALRCDPISGHVSLYWYRQALGQGPEFLTYFNYEAQQDKSGLPNDRFSAERPEGSISTLTIQRTEQRDSAMYRCASSLDPAPYNEQFFGPGTRLTVL.

This clone appeared once. This chain uses TRBV19 with TRBJ2-2; TRBD1 agrees at 9 bases. Trimming took 2 bases from V and 5 from J; bases not matched to a gene: 3. Germline values: CDR1 LNHDA, CDR2 SQIVND (reference sequence). This CDR3 contains 15 residues. In nucleotides, the CDR3 is TGTGCCAGTAGTATAACAGGGGGCTATACCGGGGAGCTGTTTTTT. The encoded protein is CASSITGGYTGELFF.

In its sample, this clone was seen a few times. The chain recombines TRBV4-2 with TRBJ2-5; TRBD2 matches 7 bases. The J segment lost 2 bases and the V segment lost 0 bases, leaving 6 bases of the junction unmatched. The CDR3 has 16 residues. Germline V gives CDR1 LGHNA, CDR2 YNFKEQ. The CDR3 spells CASSQDLGGGQETQYF. The CDR3 coding sequence is TGTGCCAGCAGCCAAGATTTGGGGGGGGGTCAAGAGACCCAGTACTTC.